This TCR beta chain came from a study of cytomegalovirus exposure and HLA in healthy donors. About the research overall: HLA-typed donors were the source of approximately 85 million unique TCRs held in an early data release.

This clone was observed a few times. Its antigen remains unidentified. General study findings and limits: The study labeled 150 to 200 TCR beta chains cytomegalovirus-associated.

The V gene's germline CDR1 is SGHDT and CDR2 YYEEEE. CDR3 size: 15 residues. After removal of 1 base from V and 4 bases from J, the junction contained 7 bases not matched to a gene. In the PCR, 60 Vbeta and 13 Jbeta primers were used. Sequencing used immunoSEQ multiplex PCR; TCRdb keeps in-frame clones, though not all of them. The sample yields 100,000 to 150,000 clones, roughly 8.8% seen once. The sample was PBMCs. This chain connects TRBV5-6 to TRBJ2-7; 8 bases fit TRBD2. The sequence derives from a middle-aged woman in good health and CMV-seropositive. The CDR3 DNA reads TGTGCCAGCAGCTTGATCGGGGGGGCCATTTACGAGCAGTACTTC. This sequence encodes CASSLIGGAIYEQYF.